This T cell receptor (beta chain) was profiled in a study of blood T cell repertoires in COVID-19. Study details: Acute and convalescent COVID-19 samples came from the United States, Italy and Spain.

The CDR3 contains 14 residues. Germline trimming cut 0 bases from V and 2 bases from J; bases unmatched to any gene: 3. Germline CDR1 reads GTSNPN; CDR2 reads SVGIG (reference sequence). Study members were between about 18 and 100 years old and lived in some 26 US regions. The table came from immunoSEQ multiplex PCR; TCRdb's copy has only in-frame clones and leaves some out. The table includes approximately 300,000 clones, 70% to 90% detected once. The chain recombines TRBV30 with TRBJ2-7; 8 bases match TRBD1. The source is a woman in her twenties or thirties who had recovered from COVID-19. Sequencing was performed on PBMCs or T cells enriched from blood (not recorded which). CDR3: CAWSVQGGTYEQYF. DNA for the CDR3: TGTGCCTGGAGTGTACAGGGGGGAACCTACGAGCAGTACTTC.